This TCR beta chain came from a study of blood T cells in healthy people across ages. Study results and caveats: Changes in expanded clonotypes were possibly confounded, as the CMV status of donors was unknown.

In its sample, this clonotype was seen once. Its specificity is not known. Germline V gene sequence: CDR1 SGHDN, CDR2 FVKESK. The CDR3 runs 15 residues. V lost 0 bases and J 6 bases, leaving 14 bases between the germline ends. Through a sample-barcoded 5' primer and a J-beta primer mix, a second PCR was run for roughly 6 to 11 cycles. The template-switch adaptor, which had 12 random nucleotides, put a tag on each cDNA molecule. A minimum of 3 million CDR3-containing paired-end reads was obtained for each sample. TCRdb fed the 5' RACE reads into MiXCR, producing one record per CDR3 protein. The sample shows roughly 1.9 million distinct CDR3 sequences, more than 35% of them seen only once.

Sequencing was performed on blood. The chain joins TRBV14 to TRBJ2-5; a weak D match, TRBD2 (6 bases). This TCR was sampled from a human donor in good health. The CDR3 nucleotides read TGTGCCAGCAGCCAAGATCAGGAGGGGCCGCAGACCCAGTACTTC. Translating gives CASSQDQEGPQTQYF. Combining the CDR3 with reference TRBV14 and TRBJ2-5 gives the whole variable domain EAGVTQFPSHSVIEKGQTVTLRCDPISGHDNLYWYRRVMGKEIKFLLHFVKESKQDESGMPNNRFLAERTGGTYSTLKVQPAELEDSGVYFCASSQDQEGPQTQYFGPGTRLLVL.